The 28 T cell receptor beta chains below come from one sample, sequenced in a study of blood T cell repertoires in COVID-19. The data were produced by immunoSEQ multiplex PCR, yet TCRdb's version contains in-frame clones alone and is incomplete. This table has approximately 260,000 clones, around 89% appearing once. The sample consisted of PBMCs or T cells enriched from blood (not recorded which). Receptors originate from a woman aged 40 to 49 with acute COVID-19.

The gene calls are TRBV24-1 and TRBJ2-1; 14 nucleotides line up with TRBD2. CDR1 is KGHDR, CDR2 SFDVKD, per germline. V dropped 3 bases and J dropped 4; count of bases not matched to a gene: 4. This CDR3 has 17 residues. The CDR3: CATSDGTSGSPYNEQFF. The CDR3, as DNA: TGTGCCACCAGTGATGGGACTAGCGGGAGTCCTTACAATGAGCAGTTCTTC.

This clone has more than one count but fewer than ten. The rearrangement joins TRBV7-3 to TRBJ1-1; D gene ambiguous. V lost 4 bases to trimming and J lost 7 bases, with 16 bases between them. The CDR3 runs to 14 residues. Germline CDR1 and CDR2: SGHTA and FQGTGA. CDR3 loop: CASSSRERRGEAFF. The CDR3 DNA follows: TGTGCCAGCAGCTCCCGGGAACGGCGGGGTGAAGCTTTCTTT.

The genes are TRBV4-3 and TRBJ1-4; D uncertain. Trimming took off 4 bases at V and 0 bases at J, with 15 bases between the two ends. Germline CDR1 reads LGHNA; CDR2 reads YSLEER. The CDR3 is 17 amino acids. CDR3 in amino acids: CASSPHPGTATNEKLFF. The DNA for the CDR3 is TGCGCCAGCAGCCCACATCCGGGAACAGCAACTAATGAAAAACTGTTTTTT.

The chain employs TRBV19 and TRBJ1-2; 7 bases map to TRBD1. Trimming took 6 bases from V and 3 from J; bases not matched to a gene: 10. CDR1 is LNHDA, CDR2 SQIVND, per germline (reference sequence). The CDR3 extends over 15 amino acids. The CDR3: CASSIQGKRDYGYTF. The CDR3 DNA is TGTGCCAGTAGCATACAGGGGAAGCGTGACTATGGCTACACCTTC.

The chain links TRBV27 to TRBJ1-1; tentative D call: TRBD1 (5 bases). The CDR3 covers 14 residues. CDR1 is MNHEY, CDR2 SMNVEV, per germline (reference sequence). V shed 4 bases and J shed 1 base, with 10 bases lying between them. CDR3 nucleotide sequence: TGTGCCAGCAGTTACACAGGTTGGAACACTGAAGCTTTCTTT. This gives the protein CASSYTGWNTEAFF.

The J gene is TRBJ2-1, the V gene TRBV29-1; TRBD2 aligns across 8 bases. The CDR3 runs 12 residues. Per the germline V gene, CDR1 is SQVTM and CDR2 is ANQGSEA. Trimming cost V 4 bases and J 9 bases; bases outside gene matches: 5. CDR3 protein: CSVGAGEAEQFF. The CDR3 DNA sequence: TGCAGCGTTGGAGCGGGAGAAGCTGAGCAGTTCTTC.

The chain joins TRBV3-1 (or the pseudogene TRBV3-2) to TRBJ2-4; D possibly corresponds to TRBD2 (5 bases). CDR1 is LGHDT and CDR2 is YNNKEL in the germline V gene (reference sequence). V lost 3 bases and J 0 bases, leaving 15 bases between the germline ends. This CDR3 contains 17 residues. The CDR3 sequence: CASSHLPRSGAKNIQYF. The CDR3 coding sequence is TGTGCCAGCAGCCACCTCCCACGAAGCGGAGCCAAAAACATTCAGTACTTC.

V usage is TRBV7-2 and J usage is TRBJ2-2; 8 bases are a match to TRBD1. V shed 1 base, J shed 3 bases, and the junction held 1 base outside the gene matches. The CDR3 extends over 15 amino acids. The germline gives CDR1 SGHTA, CDR2 FQGNSA. Written as DNA, the CDR3 is TGTGCCAGCAGCTTAGACAGGGGGTACACCGGGGAGCTGTTTTTT. This codes for CASSLDRGYTGELFF.

As DNA, the CDR3 is TGTGCCAGCTGTTCAGACACAGACTACGAGCAGTACTTC. Its translation: CASCSDTDYEQYF. The chain links TRBV6-5 to TRBJ2-7; unclear D gene. The CDR3 is 13 amino acids. Germline V gene lookup returns CDR1 MNHEY and CDR2 SVGAGI. V lost 8 bases and J 3 bases, leaving 14 bases between the germline ends.

The chain couples TRBV28 to TRBJ2-7, with 13 bases aligning to TRBD2. From germline, CDR1 is MDHEN and CDR2 SYDVKM. The CDR3 length is 17 residues. V was pared by 3 bases and J by 2 bases, with 7 bases of the junction left unmatched. CDR3 sequence: CASSFPTSGRFTYEQYF. The CDR3 bases are TGTGCCAGCAGTTTCCCGACTAGCGGGAGGTTTACCTACGAGCAGTACTTC.

The rearrangement uses TRBV3-1 (or the pseudogene TRBV3-2) and TRBJ2-3; 14 nucleotides match TRBD2. The junction had 3 bases not matched to a gene; V was cut back by 1 base and J by 6 bases. Germline assignment: CDR1 LGHDT and CDR2 YNNKEL (reference sequence). The CDR3 totals 16 residues. The CDR3 nucleotides are TGTGCCAGCAGCCAAGGACTAGCGGGAGGGTTGGATACGCAGTATTTT. Its translation: CASSQGLAGGLDTQYF.

J is TRBJ2-1 and V is TRBV5-5; 10 nucleotides agree with TRBD1. Germline CDR1 is SGHKS and CDR2 is YYEKEE (reference sequence). After removal of 6 bases from V and 7 bases from J, the junction contained 16 bases not matched to a gene. The CDR3 totals 17 residues. The CDR3 region has the DNA TGTGCCAGCACCAAGGGGGTTTGGGACAGGGGTCAAAATGAGCAGTTCTTC. Translation: CASTKGVWDRGQNEQFF.

The chain joins TRBV19 to TRBJ2-7; a possible D gene is TRBD2 (5 bases). The germline CDR1 and CDR2 sequences are LNHDA and SQIVND (reference sequence). Trimming removed 3 bases at V and 2 bases at J, with 26 bases between. This CDR3 comprises 19 residues. CDR3 sequence (DNA): TGTGCCAGTAGTATTGGCTTAACCAGAGGTCGGAGGCTCACCTACGAGCAGTACTTC. This translates into CASSIGLTRGRRLTYEQYF.

This chain joins TRBV29-1 and TRBJ1-1; D uncertain. Germline CDR1 reads SQVTM; CDR2 reads ANQGSEA. Trimming stripped 6 bases from V and 4 bases from J, with 12 bases between. The length of the CDR3 is 12 residues. This CDR3 reads CSVGLAPTEAFF. CDR3 sequence (DNA): TGCAGCGTCGGACTTGCTCCCACTGAAGCTTTCTTT. The whole variable domain, filled in from reference TRBV29-1 and TRBJ1-1, reads SAVISQKPSRDICQRGTSLTIQCQVDSQVTMMFWYRQQPGQSLTLIATANQGSEATYESGFVIDKFPISRPNLTFSTLTVSNMSPEDSSIYLCSVGLAPTEAFFGQGTRLTVV.

The V and J genes are TRBV5-1 and TRBJ2-7, with D maybe TRBD1 (6 bases). The germline V gene encodes CDR1 SGHRS and CDR2 YFSETQ. The CDR3 is 12 amino acids. V gave up 2 bases and J gave up 5 bases, with 8 bases separating them. In nucleotides, the CDR3 is TGCGCCAGCAGCTTCAAGGGGGACGAGCAGTACTTC. It codes for CASSFKGDEQYF.

This chain uses TRBV4-1 with TRBJ1-5, with D hard to call. V was pared by 1 base and J by 4 bases, with 11 bases between. CDR1 is MGHRA, CDR2 YSYEKL, per germline. CDR3 length: 15 amino acids. Here the CDR3 reads CASSQAGQSNQPQHF. The DNA for the CDR3 is TGCGCCAGCAGCCAAGCAGGTCAAAGTAATCAGCCCCAGCATTTT.

This chain connects TRBV18 to TRBJ1-1; 10 bases map to TRBD1. Germline assignment: CDR1 KGHSH and CDR2 LQKENI. The V gene end was trimmed by 3 bases and the J gene end by 5 bases; junction bases not matched to a gene: 9. The CDR3 has 16 residues. CDR3 region: CASSPGDRGYGTEAFF. The CDR3 DNA sequence: TGTGCCAGCTCACCGGGGGACAGGGGCTATGGGACTGAAGCTTTCTTT.

CDR3 DNA: TGTGCCAGCAGCCAGGGGGCAGCTGAAGCTTTCTTT. The encoded protein is CASSQGAAEAFF. The gene calls are TRBV14 and TRBJ1-1, with D possibly matching TRBD1 (6 bases). This CDR3 comprises 12 residues. CDR1 is SGHDN and CDR2 is FVKESK in the germline V gene. The V end was cut by 3 bases, the J end by 6 bases, with 8 bases between.

This chain joins TRBV28 and TRBJ2-7, with TRBD2 matching over 12 bases. V lost 3 bases and J lost 6; bases outside the gene matches: 3. The germline gives CDR1 MDHEN, CDR2 SYDVKM. The CDR3 sequence is 14 residues long. The CDR3 protein is CASSFGLAGSEQYF. DNA for the CDR3: TGTGCCAGCAGTTTCGGACTAGCGGGATCCGAGCAGTACTTC.

The chain couples TRBV9 to TRBJ2-2; 7 bases line up with TRBD2. Germline V gives CDR1 SGDLS, CDR2 YYNGEE. The V and J ends lost 4 bases and 5 bases, in that order; junction bases with no gene match: 11. This CDR3 is 16 amino acids long. In DNA, the CDR3 is TGTGCCAGCAGCTACGGAAGCGGGATAGGGACCGGGGAGCTGTTTTTT. It is translated as CASSYGSGIGTGELFF.

The chain carries TRBV6-5 and TRBJ2-1, with 15 bases aligning to TRBD2. The germline CDR1 and CDR2 sequences are MNHEY and SVGAGI. The V and J ends lost 6 bases and 12 bases, in that order; junction bases with no gene match: 6. The CDR3 has 14 residues. CDR3 amino acids: CASRWGTSGRRQFF. The CDR3 nucleotides are TGTGCCAGCAGATGGGGGACTAGCGGGAGGAGGCAGTTCTTC.

The chain is built from TRBV19 and TRBJ1-2; D is unresolved. This CDR3 is built from 13 residues. CDR1 LNHDA and CDR2 SQIVND come from the germline V gene (reference sequence). Trimming removed 0 bases from V and 8 bases from J, with 10 bases in between. CDR3 in DNA: TGTGCCAGTAGTATAGATTCTAGGTACGGCTACACCTTC. This gives the protein CASSIDSRYGYTF.

The V gene is TRBV11-3, the J gene TRBJ1-6; tentative D call: TRBD1 (5 bases). The V end lost 5 bases, the J end lost 7 bases, and 24 bases lay between the germline ends. The germline CDR1 and CDR2 sequences are SGHNT and YENEEA. This CDR3 comprises 18 residues. CDR3 nucleotide sequence: TGTGCCAGCAGCCAGGAGGGTTCGAGGGTCAGGGAGAATTCACCCCTCCACTTT. Translation gives CASSQEGSRVRENSPLHF.

The gene calls are TRBV18 and TRBJ2-3; the match to TRBD2 covers 9 bases. Germline V gene lookup returns CDR1 KGHSH and CDR2 LQKENI. The length of the CDR3 is 16 residues. V shed 0 bases and J 6 bases; nucleotides not matched to a gene: 7. CDR3 in DNA: TGTGCCAGCTCACCACCGGGGGCTAGCGGGATCGATACGCAGTATTTT. It specifies CASSPPGASGIDTQYF.

The chain combines TRBV14 with TRBJ1-6; D ambiguous. Germline V CDR1 and CDR2: SGHDN, FVKESK. The CDR3 is 21 residues long. V shed 1 base and J shed 1 base, with 23 bases lying between them. CDR3 in DNA: TGTGCCAGCAGCCAAGGAAGTCTACATCCGACACTCGGATCCTATAATTCACCCCTCCACTTT. Protein product: CASSQGSLHPTLGSYNSPLHF.

The chain joins TRBV28 to TRBJ2-7; weak D call: TRBD2 (6 bases). The CDR3 length is 14 residues. Germline V lookup: CDR1 MDHEN, CDR2 SYDVKM. V was clipped by 7 bases and J by 4 bases, with 17 bases between them. The chain's CDR3 is CASNLYGREYEQYF. The CDR3 nucleotides read TGTGCCAGCAACTTATATGGCCGGGAGTACGAGCAGTACTTC. The whole variable domain, remainder taken from reference TRBV28 and TRBJ2-7, is DVKVTQSSRYLVKRTGEKVFLECVQDMDHENMFWYRQDPGLGLRLIYFSYDVKMKEKGDIPEGYSVSREKKERFSLILESASTNQTSMYLCASNLYGREYEQYFGPGTRLTVT.

The V gene is TRBV5-4, the J gene TRBJ2-5; 13 bases are a match to TRBD2. This CDR3 comprises 17 residues. V lost 3 bases, J lost 5 bases, and 10 bases stayed unmatched. Germline V gene sequence: CDR1 SGHNT, CDR2 YYREEE (reference sequence). The CDR3 DNA is TGTGCCAGCAGCTCAATGTCTACTAGCGGGAGGGCGGAGACCCAGTACTTC. It specifies CASSSMSTSGRAETQYF.

The rearrangement joins TRBV27 to TRBJ2-1, with D perhaps TRBD1 (5 bases). V was cut by 5 bases and J by 6 bases, with 14 bases left in between. From germline, CDR1 is MNHEY and CDR2 SMNVEV (reference sequence). This CDR3 is built from 14 residues. CDR3 nucleotides: TGTGCCAGCAGTCCTATCCGCGACAGCAATGAGCAGTTCTTC. As protein: CASSPIRDSNEQFF.